This is a list of T cell receptor beta chains from one sample in a study of T-cell reconstitution after alpha-beta-depleted transplantation in children. TCRdb redid the calling of the PCR reads with MiXCR, one entry per CDR3 protein. The sample consists of roughly 570,000 distinct CDR3 sequences, around 27% of them appearing once. The sequencing used PBMCs, collected before TCRalphabeta/CD19-depleted stem cell transplant. Receptors were obtained from a boy less than two years old with Wiskott-Aldrich syndrome, due to receive a stem cell transplant. Both conserved end residues are part of each CDR3. A D gene is named only where the DNA matches it firmly. Not every row has a clone size; where given, it reads once, few, many or a size class.

d_gene	abundance	j_gene	v_gene	CDR3nt	CDR3aa
NA	few	TRBJ2-3	TRBV5-1	TGCGCCAGCAGCTTGTCTATGATCACAGATACGCAGTATTTT	CASSLSMITDTQYF
NA	NA	TRBJ2-7	TRBV7-8	TGTGCCAGCAGCTGGGAACACGGCGAGCAGTACTTC	CASSWEHGEQYF
NA	NA	TRBJ2-3	TRBV7-3	TGTGCCAGCAGGTTGGGAGCCGGTCCAGATACGCAGTATTTT	CASRLGAGPDTQYF
NA	few	TRBJ2-3	TRBV29-1	TGCAGCGCCTACAGGGACACAGATACGCAGTATTTT	CSAYRDTDTQYF
NA	NA	TRBJ1-2	TRBV5-1	TGCGCCAGCAGCTTGGCCGGGTCGAGCTATGGCTACACCTTC	CASSLAGSSYGYTF
NA	NA	TRBJ1-1	TRBV30	TGTGCCTGGACAGGGAATTGGGACACTGAAGCTTTCTTT	CAWTGNWDTEAFF
NA	few	TRBJ2-3	TRBV12-3/TRBV12-4	TGTGCCAGCAGCCCCCACGGGTACACAGATACGCAGTATTTT	CASSPHGYTDTQYF
NA	NA	TRBJ1-5	TRBV20-1	TGCAGTGCCCTAGCCGGATATAGCAATCAGCCCCAGCATTTT	CSALAGYSNQPQHF
NA	few	TRBJ1-2	TRBV15	TGTGCCACCAGCAAAGGACCTAATAACTATGGCTACACCTTC	CATSKGPNNYGYTF
NA	NA	TRBJ1-1	TRBV27	TGTGCCAGCAGTGACGACCGTATGAACACTGAAGCTTTCTTT	CASSDDRMNTEAFF
TRBD2	NA	TRBJ2-1	TRBV5-1	TGCGCCAGCAGCTTGGGGAATAGCGGGAGGGCCACCAATGAGCAGTTCTTC	CASSLGNSGRATNEQFF
NA	NA	TRBJ1-1	TRBV11-2	TGTGCCAGCAGTCAGACAGTTCTGAACACTGAAGCTTTCTTT	CASSQTVLNTEAFF
TRBD2	once	TRBJ2-1	TRBV28	TGTGCCAGCAGGTCACTGGGCCTGGGGGGGGATGAGCAGTTCTTC	CASRSLGLGGDEQFF
TRBD1	NA	TRBJ2-5	TRBV28	TGTGCCAGCAGCCCCGGGACAGGGGGCGTCGAGACCCAGTACTTC	CASSPGTGGVETQYF
NA	few	TRBJ1-6	TRBV3-1	TGTGCCAGCAGCCAAGCAGGGTTGAGTTCACCCCTCCACTTT	CASSQAGLSSPLHF
TRBD2	NA	TRBJ2-5	TRBV5-1	TGCGCCAGCAGCCAAGGGACTAGCGGTGTGGAGACCCAGTACTTC	CASSQGTSGVETQYF
NA	few	TRBJ1-2	TRBV7-9	TGTGCCAGCAGCCTCAGACAGGCTACTAACTATGGCTACACCTTC	CASSLRQATNYGYTF
TRBD2	NA	TRBJ2-2	TRBV5-1	TGCGCCAGCAGCTCCGCATTGACTAGCGGGGCGAGGAGCACCGGGGAGCTGTTTTTT	CASSSALTSGARSTGELFF
TRBD1	NA	TRBJ2-7	TRBV2	TGTGCCAGCAGCCGAGGACAGGGTCAAGAGCAGTACTTC	CASSRGQGQEQYF
NA	NA	TRBJ1-1	TRBV12-3/TRBV12-4	TGTGCCAGCAGTCCCCTCAGTGTGAACACTGAAGCTTTCTTT	CASSPLSVNTEAFF
TRBD2	NA	TRBJ2-3	TRBV12-3/TRBV12-4	TGTGCCAGCAGTTTTCGGGCGGGAGCTTTAGATACGCAGTATTTT	CASSFRAGALDTQYF
TRBD2	NA	TRBJ2-1	TRBV30	TGTGCCTGGAGTACTGGACTAGCGGGAATAAATGAGCAGTTCTTC	CAWSTGLAGINEQFF
TRBD2	NA	TRBJ2-7	TRBV6-9	TGTGCCAGCAGTAGACTAGCGGGACGCTCCTACGAGCAGTACTTC	CASSRLAGRSYEQYF
NA	NA	TRBJ2-6	TRBV9	TGTGCCAGCAGCGTAGGGCAGTATGGGGCCAACGTCCTGACTTTC	CASSVGQYGANVLTF
TRBD1	few	TRBJ1-1	TRBV5-1	TGCGCCAGCAGCTCAGGGGGCGGGAGCACTGAAGCTTTCTTT	CASSSGGGSTEAFF
NA	few	TRBJ2-1	TRBV29-1	TGCAGCGTTGCACAGATTTACAATGAGCAGTTCTTC	CSVAQIYNEQFF
TRBD2	NA	TRBJ2-1	TRBV28	TGTGCCAGCCTCACTAGCGGGAGCCCCAAGACCTACAATGAGCAGTTCTTC	CASLTSGSPKTYNEQFF
NA	NA	TRBJ2-2	TRBV7-9	TGTGCCAGCAGCTTAGGACACACAAAAACCGGGGAGCTGTTTTTT	CASSLGHTKTGELFF
TRBD2	NA	TRBJ2-1	TRBV12-3/TRBV12-4	TGTGCCAGCAGCAGACTAGCGGGGAGCCATGAGCAGTTCTTC	CASSRLAGSHEQFF
TRBD2	NA	TRBJ2-3	TRBV27	TGTGCCAGCAGTTTATTCGGACTAGCGGGAGGGGGCACAGATACGCAGTATTTT	CASSLFGLAGGGTDTQYF
NA	NA	TRBJ2-1	TRBV5-1	TGCGCCAGCAGCCCGAAAGCGACTAGTGTCTCCTTTTCTGAGCAGTTCTTC	CASSPKATSVSFSEQFF
NA	few	TRBJ1-2	TRBV28	TGTGCCAGCAGCCCACTCTCTGGGACGGACAACTATGGCTACACCTTC	CASSPLSGTDNYGYTF
TRBD2	few	TRBJ2-1	TRBV24-1	TGTGCCACCAGGGGAGCGGGAGGCAATGAGCAGTTCTTC	CATRGAGGNEQFF
NA	NA	TRBJ2-3	TRBV7-2	TGTGCCAGCAGCTTATGGCGGGGTGGATGGACAGATACGCAGTATTTT	CASSLWRGGWTDTQYF
TRBD2	NA	TRBJ2-1	TRBV15	TGTGCCACCAGCCGACTAGCAAATGAGCAGTTCTTC	CATSRLANEQFF
NA	NA	TRBJ2-7	TRBV27	TGTGCCAGCAGTTTACTGCCTCGGCAGTCGTACGGGGGGCAGTACTTC	CASSLLPRQSYGGQYF
TRBD1	NA	TRBJ2-5	TRBV5-5	TGTGCCAGCAGCGCTTTCGGACAGGGGCCTCAAGAGACCCAGTACTTC	CASSAFGQGPQETQYF
TRBD1	NA	TRBJ2-2	TRBV10-3	TGTGCCATCACTGAAGACAGGGGGCGGACCGGGGAGCTGTTTTTT	CAITEDRGRTGELFF
NA	few	TRBJ2-6	TRBV15	TGTGCCACACGATCCGGGGGTAGTGGGGCCAACGTCCTGACTTTC	CATRSGGSGANVLTF
TRBD2	NA	TRBJ2-7	TRBV27	TGTGCCAGCCGGATGGTAGCGGGAGGACAATACGAGCAGTACTTC	CASRMVAGGQYEQYF
NA	NA	TRBJ2-3	TRBV15	TGTGCCACCAGCAGAGATTTGGCCTCCCTAGTCTCGTTCGTTCAGGATACGCAGTATTTT	CATSRDLASLVSFVQDTQYF
NA	once	TRBJ2-7	TRBV7-9	TGTGCCAGCAGCTTTAGTCGGGAGCAGAACGAGCAGTACTTC	CASSFSREQNEQYF
NA	few	TRBJ2-3	TRBV9	TGTGCCAGCAGCGTACACGCCAGGGAAACAGATACGCAGTATTTT	CASSVHARETDTQYF
NA	NA	TRBJ2-2	TRBV6-1	TGTGCCAGCAGTCCCAGGGGAGCTTCCGGGGAGCTGTTTTTT	CASSPRGASGELFF
NA	NA	TRBJ2-7	TRBV20-1	TGCAGTGCTAGAGCCGCGGGGGCAGGCGAGCAGTACTTC	CSARAAGAGEQYF
TRBD2	NA	TRBJ2-2	TRBV10-3	TGTGCCATCACCGGACTAGCGGGAGGGTCGAACACCGGGGAGCTGTTTTTT	CAITGLAGGSNTGELFF
TRBD1	NA	TRBJ1-2	TRBV19	TGTGCCAGTAGTGGACGACAGGGCGACTATGGCTACACCTTC	CASSGRQGDYGYTF
NA	NA	TRBJ2-7	TRBV5-1	TGCGCCAGCAGCTTGGGACAGCCGTCCTACGAGCAGTACTTC	CASSLGQPSYEQYF
TRBD1	few	TRBJ1-4	TRBV7-8	TGTGCCAGCAGCTTAGGACAGGGGGCTTTCGAAAAACTGTTTTTT	CASSLGQGAFEKLFF
NA	NA	TRBJ2-2	TRBV20-1	TGCAGTGCCTCCCCGGGCGGGGAGCTGTTTTTT	CSASPGGELFF
NA	many	TRBJ2-1	TRBV9	TGTGCCAGCAGCGTAGCACCATACAATGAGCAGTTCTTC	CASSVAPYNEQFF
NA	NA	TRBJ2-7	TRBV25-1	TGTGCCAGCAGTGAATACGCCTGGGGCGAGCAGTACTTC	CASSEYAWGEQYF
NA	few	TRBJ2-5	TRBV27	TGTGCCAGCAGTTTGAGTCGTCGAGCGGGAGAGACCCAGTACTTC	CASSLSRRAGETQYF
NA	NA	TRBJ2-1	TRBV3-1	TGTGCCAGCAGCCAAAGGACCCACCCCACCAGTGAGCAGTTCTTC	CASSQRTHPTSEQFF
TRBD1	few	TRBJ1-1	TRBV24-1	TGTGCCACCAGCCAGACAGGGGAGACTGAAGCTTTCTTT	CATSQTGETEAFF
TRBD1	few	TRBJ2-3	TRBV5-1	TGCGCCAGCAGCCGGACAGGGACCGATAATACGCAGTATTTT	CASSRTGTDNTQYF
TRBD2	NA	TRBJ2-5	TRBV10-1	TGCGCCAGCAGTGAACGGGAGGGGGTCCGTGAGACCCAGTACTTC	CASSEREGVRETQYF
NA	NA	TRBJ2-1	TRBV29-1	TGCAGCATATTAAGTGACTCCTACAATGAGCAGTTCTTC	CSILSDSYNEQFF
TRBD2	few	TRBJ2-1	TRBV5-1	TGCGCCAGCAGCTTGGCCAATAGCGGGACCGTAGGGGGTATGTATGAGCAGTTCTTC	CASSLANSGTVGGMYEQFF